The 9 T cell receptor beta chains given below trace back to one sample, sequenced in a study of CD8+ T cells in alopecia areata. This sample's treatment: oral pan-JAK inhibitor, 5-10 mg twice daily. The sequencing template was cDNA reverse transcribed from extracted RNA. Libraries were prepared by immunoSEQ multiplex PCR; TCRdb keeps only in-frame clonotypes and omits some of them. The sample holds some 220,000 clones, roughly 56% seen once. Material: CD4+ T cells sorted from blood, obtained at week 4, from a patient treated with tofacitinib. These receptors all stem from a human donor with alopecia areata.

V is TRBV5-6 and J is TRBJ1-5; D not resolved. Germline loops: CDR1 SGHDT, CDR2 YYEEEE. The CDR3 consists of 16 residues. Trimming took 2 bases from V and 3 from J, leaving 15 bases between them. The CDR3: CASSFTRTTPNQPQHF. Here the CDR3 DNA reads TGTGCCAGCAGCTTCACCAGGACCACCCCCAATCAGCCCCAGCATTTT.

This clone was seen only a few times. The J gene is TRBJ2-2, the V gene TRBV2; D gene uncertain. This CDR3 has 15 residues. Trimming stripped 2 bases from V and 5 bases from J, with 12 bases between. CDR1 is SNHLY and CDR2 is FYNNEI in the germline V gene. The CDR3 here is CASSETVGSTGELFF. CDR3 DNA sequence: TGTGCCAGCAGTGAAACTGTCGGCTCTACCGGGGAGCTGTTTTTT.

This clone was detected only a few times. The chain links TRBV29-1 to TRBJ2-3; D call uncertain. The CDR3 is made up of 10 amino acids. Germline lookup yields CDR1 SQVTM and CDR2 ANQGSEA. The V gene lost 4 bases and the J gene lost 2 bases, with 1 base spanning the gap. CDR3 sequence reads: CSVATDTQYF. CDR3 in DNA: TGCAGCGTTGCCACAGATACGCAGTATTTT.

The CDR3 DNA follows: TGTGCCAGCAGCAGGAGGACAGTTTATGCAACTAATGAAAAACTGTTTTTT. This sequence encodes CASSRRTVYATNEKLFF. The gene calls are TRBV7-2 and TRBJ1-4, with TRBD1 as a possible D gene (6 bases). V lost 5 bases and J 0 bases, leaving 16 bases between the germline ends. Germline values: CDR1 SGHTA, CDR2 FQGNSA. The CDR3 spans 17 residues. The full variable domain, completed using reference TRBV7-2 and TRBJ1-4, is GAGVSQSPSNKVTEKGKDVELRCDPISGHTALYWYRQSLGQGLEFLIYFQGNSAPDKSGLPSDRFSAERTGGSVSTLTIQRTQQEDSAVYLCASSRRTVYATNEKLFFGSGTQLSVL.

V and J are TRBV29-1 and TRBJ1-1, with 8 bases identical to TRBD1. Germline-derived CDR1 and CDR2 are SQVTM and ANQGSEA. J gave up 0 bases and V 5 bases, and 2 bases lay outside the gene matches. CDR3 size: 13 residues. The CDR3 region is CSVWTGLNTEAFF. CDR3 coding DNA: TGCAGCGTTTGGACAGGGCTGAACACTGAAGCTTTCTTT.

The table lists this clone with a count of one. One junction end disagrees with the germline gene, perhaps due to a read error. The V and J genes are TRBV13 and TRBJ2-1; D may be TRBD2 (5 bases). Germline V gene data show CDR1 as PRHDT and CDR2 as FYEKMQ (reference sequence). This CDR3 spans 12 amino acids. In DNA form, the CDR3 reads TGTGCCAGCAGGTTAGGCGGGCTCGAGCAGTTCTTC. Residues: CASRLGGLEQFF.

The J gene is TRBJ2-5, the V gene TRBV7-9; a weak D match, TRBD1 (6 bases). The CDR3 consists of 12 residues. Per the germline V gene, CDR1 is SEHNR and CDR2 is FQNEAQ (reference sequence). V shed 7 bases and J shed 6 bases, with 12 bases lying between them. The CDR3 DNA reads as TGTGCCAGCATATCACAGGGTCAGACCCAGTACTTC. Translation gives CASISQGQTQYF.

In its sample, this clone was seen a few times. The V and J genes are TRBV29-1 and TRBJ2-7; no firm D call. With 2 bases removed from V and 6 bases from J, the gap between germline ends came to 14 bases. The length of the CDR3 is 13 residues. The V gene's germline CDR1 is SQVTM and CDR2 ANQGSEA. Written as DNA, the CDR3 is TGCAGCGTTGAACGGTTACTCGACACCGAGCAGTACTTC. Translated: CSVERLLDTEQYF.

This clone was seen at least ten times. The chain joins TRBV9 to TRBJ1-2, with D tentatively TRBD1 (6 bases). The CDR3 contains 14 residues. Germline CDR1 and CDR2: SGDLS and YYNGEE. V was shortened by 3 bases and J by 3 bases, with 12 bases between the two germline ends. The CDR3 DNA sequence: TGTGCCAGCAGCGAACAGGGAATTGACTATGGCTACACCTTC. Its protein product is CASSEQGIDYGYTF.